This T cell receptor (beta chain) was profiled in a study of blood T cell repertoires in COVID-19. The wider study: The cDNA or gDNA used as material had been derived from T cells, B-cell-depleted T cells, or PBMCs.

How the authors handled the data: Amplification from reference gene primers served as the basis for estimated nucleated cell counts. Data came from immunoSEQ multiplex PCR; TCRdb stores just in-frame clones and leaves some out. Clone size and V and J calls were adopted from that table, with D and trimming inferred from the DNA. This sample has 200,000 to 250,000 clones; 65% to 90% occur once, and the top ten carry 8% to 9%. Adults between about 18 and 89 years of age took part from 24 US areas. Trimming left V 11 bases short and J 5 bases short, with 24 bases between. Germline V gives CDR1 MDHEN, CDR2 SYDVKM. This CDR3 comprises 16 residues.

The origin of this receptor is a woman aged 45 to 65 with acute COVID-19. Sequencing was done on a sample of PBMCs or T cells enriched from blood (not recorded which). The rearrangement joins TRBV28 to TRBJ1-4; a possible D gene is TRBD1 (5 bases). DNA for the CDR3: TGTGCCTGTGCACGTGGCGGAGGGGCGCGCAATGAAAAACTGTTTTTT. Its translation: CACARGGGARNEKLFF.